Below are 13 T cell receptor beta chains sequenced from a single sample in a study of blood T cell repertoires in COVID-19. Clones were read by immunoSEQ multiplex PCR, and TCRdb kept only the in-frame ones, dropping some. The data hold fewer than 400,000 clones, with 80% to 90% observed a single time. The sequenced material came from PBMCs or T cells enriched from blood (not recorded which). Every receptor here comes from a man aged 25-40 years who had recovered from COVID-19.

The CDR3 sequence is CASSLSQGIDTQYF. The CDR3 nucleotides are TGTGCCAGCAGCCTCAGCCAGGGGATAGATACGCAGTATTTT. This chain connects TRBV7-3 to TRBJ2-3; D possibly corresponds to TRBD1 (6 bases). The CDR3 extends over 14 amino acids. Trimming pared 5 bases from V and 5 bases from J, leaving 14 bases between. CDR1 and CDR2 (germline): SGHTA, FQGTGA.

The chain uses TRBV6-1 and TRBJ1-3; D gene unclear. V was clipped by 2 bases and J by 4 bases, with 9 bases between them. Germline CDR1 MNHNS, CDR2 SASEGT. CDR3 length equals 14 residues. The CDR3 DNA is TGTGCCAGCAGTGAATCGGGGAGAGGAAACACCATATATTTT. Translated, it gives CASSESGRGNTIYF.

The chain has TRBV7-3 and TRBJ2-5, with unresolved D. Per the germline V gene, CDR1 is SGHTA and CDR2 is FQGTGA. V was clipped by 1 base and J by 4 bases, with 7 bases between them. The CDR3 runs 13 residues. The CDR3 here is CASSLNSLETQYF. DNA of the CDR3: TGTGCCAGCAGCTTAAATAGCCTAGAGACCCAGTACTTC.

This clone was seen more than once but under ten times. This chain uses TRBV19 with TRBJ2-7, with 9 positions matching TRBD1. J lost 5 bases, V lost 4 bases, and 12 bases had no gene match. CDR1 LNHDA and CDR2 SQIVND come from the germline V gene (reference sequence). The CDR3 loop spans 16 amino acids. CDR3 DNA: TGTGCCAGTAGTAATTTCCTCGGACAGGGGTCCCACGAGCAGTACTTC. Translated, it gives CASSNFLGQGSHEQYF. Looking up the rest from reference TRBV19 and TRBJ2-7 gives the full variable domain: DGGITQSPKYLFRKEGQNVTLSCEQNLNHDAMYWYRQDPGQGLRLIYYSQIVNDFQKGDIAEGYSVSREKKESFPLTVTSAQKNPTAFYLCASSNFLGQGSHEQYFGPGTRLTVT.

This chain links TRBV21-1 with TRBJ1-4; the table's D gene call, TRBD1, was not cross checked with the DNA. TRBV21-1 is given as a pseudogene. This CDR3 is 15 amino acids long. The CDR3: CASTKPGQGGEKLFF. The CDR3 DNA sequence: TGTGCCAGCACCAAACCGGGACAGGGAGGAGAAAAACTGTTTTTT.

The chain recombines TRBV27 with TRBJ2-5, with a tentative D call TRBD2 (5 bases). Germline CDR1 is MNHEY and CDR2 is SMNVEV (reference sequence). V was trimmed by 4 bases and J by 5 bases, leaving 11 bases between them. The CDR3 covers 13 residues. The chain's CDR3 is CASSSSSWETQYF. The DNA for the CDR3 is TGTGCCAGCAGTTCTAGCTCCTGGGAGACCCAGTACTTC.

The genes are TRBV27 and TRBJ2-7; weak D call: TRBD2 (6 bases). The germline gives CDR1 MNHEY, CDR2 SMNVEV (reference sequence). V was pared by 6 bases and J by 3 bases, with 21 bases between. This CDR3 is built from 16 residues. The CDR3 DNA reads TGTGCCAGCAGCCGCGCAAAGCGGGCCTACCTCTACGAGCAGTACTTC. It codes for CASSRAKRAYLYEQYF.

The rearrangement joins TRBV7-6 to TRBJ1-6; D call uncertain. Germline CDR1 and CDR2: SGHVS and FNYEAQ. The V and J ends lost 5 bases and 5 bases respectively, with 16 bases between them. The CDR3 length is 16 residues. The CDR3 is CASSRAPGPDNSPLHF. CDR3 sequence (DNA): TGTGCCAGCAGCCGTGCCCCAGGTCCGGATAATTCACCCCTCCACTTT.

The DNA of the CDR3 is TGTGCCACCAGTGACGCCGGGACAGGGAGCTCTGGGGCCAACGTCCTGACTTTC. Protein: CATSDAGTGSSGANVLTF. The chain uses TRBV24-1 and TRBJ2-6; 9 positions match TRBD1. Trimming removed 4 bases from V and 0 bases from J; junction bases left unmatched: 6. The germline CDR1 and CDR2 sequences are KGHDR and SFDVKD. The length of the CDR3 is 18 residues.

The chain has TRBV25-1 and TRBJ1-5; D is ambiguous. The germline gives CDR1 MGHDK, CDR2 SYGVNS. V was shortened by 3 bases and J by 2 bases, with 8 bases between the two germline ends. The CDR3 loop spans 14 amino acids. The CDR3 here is CASSDPSGNQPQHF. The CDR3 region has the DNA TGTGCCAGCAGTGATCCTAGTGGCAATCAGCCCCAGCATTTT.

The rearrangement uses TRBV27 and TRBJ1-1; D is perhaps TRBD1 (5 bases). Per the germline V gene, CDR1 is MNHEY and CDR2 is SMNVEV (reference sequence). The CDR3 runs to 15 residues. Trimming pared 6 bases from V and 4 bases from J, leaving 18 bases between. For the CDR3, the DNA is TGTGCCAGCAGGCCCACCGGGACTATGGGCACTGAAGCTTTCTTT. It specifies CASRPTGTMGTEAFF.

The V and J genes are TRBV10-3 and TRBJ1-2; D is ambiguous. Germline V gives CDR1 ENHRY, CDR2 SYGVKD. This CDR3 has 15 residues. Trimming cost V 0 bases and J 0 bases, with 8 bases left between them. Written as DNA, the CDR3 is TGTGCCATCAGTGAGTCTGCCGGTGCTAACTATGGCTACACCTTC. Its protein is CAISESAGANYGYTF.

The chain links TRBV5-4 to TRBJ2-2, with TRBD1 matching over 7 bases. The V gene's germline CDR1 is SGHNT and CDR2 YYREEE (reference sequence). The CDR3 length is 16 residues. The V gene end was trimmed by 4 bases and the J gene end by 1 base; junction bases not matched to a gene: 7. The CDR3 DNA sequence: TGTGCCAGCAGCCAAGCAAGGACAGGGAACACCGGGGAGCTGTTTTTT. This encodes CASSQARTGNTGELFF.